This TCR beta chain was identified in a study of T cells in Graves' hyperthyroidism and ophthalmopathy. The study's findings and limits: The model foresaw ophthalmopathy a median roughly 6 months prior to onset.

Those patients with uncontrolled infection, other autoimmune disease, pregnancy or lactation were excluded. What was amplified from RNA transcripts were TCR beta CDR3 regions. A first-round RT-PCR of the TCR CDR3 used the HTBI primer set. TCRdb processed the multiplex PCR reads anew with MiXCR; each CDR3 protein has one entry. The repertoire holds nearly 750,000 distinct CDR3 sequences, with around a third as singletons. The CDR3 runs to 14 residues. Trimming cost V 4 bases and J 4 bases; bases outside gene matches: 7. In this sample, this clonotype turned up a few times. Its specificity is unknown. The sequenced material came from blood. The chain couples TRBV12-3 or TRBV12-4 to TRBJ2-7; 7 positions agree with TRBD2. This receptor was identified in a middle-aged woman with Graves' hyperthyroidism. The CDR3 loop reads CASSSWAGEYEQYF. The CDR3 DNA reads TGTGCCAGCAGTTCGTGGGCGGGAGAATACGAGCAGTACTTC.